Following are 10 T cell receptor beta chains from one sample sequenced in a study of patients and donors after allogeneic stem cell transplantation. TCRdb reprocessed the RT-PCR reads via MiXCR and lists one record per CDR3 protein. This table has approximately 200,000 distinct CDR3 sequences, roughly 14% appearing once. Input material: blood, either unsorted or a sorted T cell fraction (not recorded which). These receptors were obtained from a human donor who was either an allogeneic HSCT recipient or a stem cell or donor lymphocyte infusion donor (not recorded which). It is not recorded whose cells these are; they may come from a transplant donor.

In its sample, this clonotype was seen a few times. The chain is built from TRBV20-1 and TRBJ2-3; D unclear. V was pared by 5 bases and J by 0 bases, with 9 bases between. Germline CDR1 DFQATT, CDR2 SNEGSKA (reference sequence). The CDR3 has 13 amino acids. The CDR3: CSASRWSTDTQYF. The CDR3 bases are TGCAGTGCTTCGCGATGGAGCACAGATACGCAGTATTTT.

This clonotype was observed a handful of times. The gene calls are TRBV24-1 and TRBJ2-1; the match to TRBD1 covers 8 bases. From germline, CDR1 is KGHDR and CDR2 SFDVKD. J lost 6 bases, V lost 4 bases, and 10 bases had no gene match. This CDR3 spans 16 amino acids. The CDR3, as DNA: TGTGCCACCAGTGACCCCCGGGACAGGTTCGGCAATGAGCAGTTCTTC. Translating gives CATSDPRDRFGNEQFF.

V is TRBV12-3 or TRBV12-4 and J is TRBJ1-2; D remains ambiguous. Trimming pared 5 bases from V and 8 bases from J, leaving 15 bases between. This CDR3 is 13 amino acids long. CDR3 sequence: CASSTRRARGYTF. CDR3 in DNA: TGTGCCAGCAGTACAAGAAGGGCGCGGGGCTACACCTTC.

This clonotype was detected only a few times. This chain joins TRBV12-3 or TRBV12-4 and TRBJ1-1; a possible D gene is TRBD1 (5 bases). The V gene lost 4 bases and the J gene lost 14 bases, with 14 bases spanning the gap. The CDR3 runs 11 residues. The CDR3 region is CASSSGAGRFF. Written as DNA, the CDR3 is TGTGCCAGCAGTTCCGGGGCCGGCCGCTTCTTT.

CDR3 in amino acids: CASDRDISYEQYF. The CDR3, as DNA: TGTGCCAGTGACCGGGACATCTCCTACGAGCAGTACTTC. The chain links TRBV12-3 or TRBV12-4 to TRBJ2-7, with D possibly matching TRBD1 (6 bases). CDR3 length: 13 amino acids. With 9 bases removed from V and 0 bases from J, the gap between germline ends came to 12 bases.

Here the CDR3 DNA reads TGTGCCAGCTCACCACTGGACCGACACACTGAAGCTTTCTTT. It specifies CASSPLDRHTEAFF. This chain connects TRBV18 to TRBJ1-1; D remains ambiguous. CDR3 size: 14 residues. Trimming cost V 1 base and J 3 bases, with 9 bases left between them. Germline V gene sequence: CDR1 KGHSH, CDR2 LQKENI.

The V gene is TRBV6-5, the J gene TRBJ1-1; D remains ambiguous. V lost 7 bases, J lost 3 bases, and 6 bases lay in between. The CDR3 covers 11 residues. Germline V gene data show CDR1 as MNHEY and CDR2 as SVGAGI. CDR3 sequence (DNA): TGTGCCAGCACTCAGTACACTGAAGCTTTCTTT. Protein product: CASTQYTEAFF.

This clonotype has more than one count but fewer than ten. V and J are TRBV12-3 or TRBV12-4 and TRBJ1-4; TRBD1 might be the D (5 bases). The CDR3 is made up of 14 amino acids. V shed 1 base and J shed 5 bases, with 8 bases lying between them. The CDR3 spells CASSLGRANEKLFF. CDR3 DNA: TGTGCCAGCAGTTTAGGCAGGGCGAATGAAAAACTGTTTTTT.

V and J are TRBV7-2 and TRBJ2-3; D gene uncertain. The CDR3 covers 16 residues. CDR1 and CDR2 (germline): SGHTA, FQGNSA. V dropped 1 base and J dropped 0 bases, with 11 bases sitting between them. CDR3 in amino acids: CASSLGHGLSTDTQYF. In DNA, the CDR3 is TGTGCCAGCAGCTTAGGCCACGGGCTTAGCACAGATACGCAGTATTTT.

The chain uses TRBV27 and TRBJ2-7; TRBD1 matches 11 bases. Germline V lookup: CDR1 MNHEY, CDR2 SMNVEV (reference sequence). This CDR3 has 15 amino acids. V gave up 5 bases and J gave up 4 bases; unmatched junction bases: 7. For the CDR3, the DNA is TGTGCCAGCAGTATTGGGACAGGGGGTGCGTACGAGCAGTACTTC. Its protein is CASSIGTGGAYEQYF.